Given below is one T cell receptor beta chain in context. Its antigen is not known. The sample comes from a study of B cell selection in AIRE deficiency. Regulatory T cells were sorted as CD4+CD25hiCD127low/negative cells. The J segment lost 6 bases and the V segment lost 7 bases, leaving 15 bases of the junction unmatched. CDR1 and CDR2 from the germline V gene are SQVTM and ANQGSEA. The CDR3 totals 16 residues. Study-level points and caveats: Around 31% of healthy-donor shared Treg TCRbeta sequences appeared in patient Tconv cells. Shorter CDR3s marked shared Treg sequences, biased toward few non-templated insertions. With only TCRbeta sequenced, 35% to 45% of shared healthy Treg sequences overlapped Tconv.

Assay used: immunoSEQ multiplex PCR; TCRdb lists only in-frame clones, some missing. The sample has roughly 14,000 clones, about 92% seen once. The specimen was Tregs sorted from PBMCs. This clonotype originated in a human donor with AIRE deficiency. J is TRBJ2-2 and V is TRBV29-1, with 9 bases lining up with TRBD2. The CDR3 DNA is TGCAGCGGGAGGTCCCCTAGCGGGGATTTCTCCGGGGAGCTGTTTTTT. Protein: CSGRSPSGDFSGELFF.